The sequence of this T cell receptor (beta chain) was determined in a study of OX40 agonist ivuxolimab in advanced cancers. Study summary: Ivuxolimab doses were 0.01, 0.1, 0.3, 1.5, 3 or 10 mg/kg every 2 weeks.

The V gene's germline CDR1 is SEHNR and CDR2 FQNEAQ (reference sequence). This CDR3 has 14 residues. The investigators sampled blood at baseline, at cycle 4 day 1, and at cycle 7 day 1. Some clones are missing from TCRdb's copy, which holds only in-frame ones; the method was immunoSEQ multiplex PCR. The data contain roughly 70,000 clones, roughly 85% of them singletons. Study-wide findings and caveats: Relatively little clonal expansion, among the lowest observed, appeared in partial responders at 0.1-3.0 mg/kg. CD4+ and CD8+ blood T cells expanded clonally by week 6 at 0.1 to 3.0 mg/kg.

In this sample, this clone turned up a few times. Its antigen remains unknown. A read error may account for a junction end that differs from germline. This specimen consisted of CD4+ or CD8+ T cells sorted from blood, obtained in a trial of the OX40 agonist ivuxolimab. The gene calls are TRBV7-9 and TRBJ2-2, with D uncertain. The clonotype was recovered from an adult with an advanced solid tumor such as melanoma, head and neck, liver or kidney cancer. This CDR3 is CASRLVANTGELFF. CDR3 in DNA: TGTGCCAGCCGCTTGGTGGCGAACACCGGGGAGCTGTTTTTT.